These 8 T cell receptor beta chains originate from one sample sequenced in a study of T cells in Graves' hyperthyroidism and ophthalmopathy. Regions amplified from RNA transcripts were the TCR beta CDR3 regions. HTBI primers were the set used in a first-round RT-PCR of the TCR CDR3. One entry per CDR3 protein results from TCRdb running MiXCR on the multiplex PCR reads. The top ten hold about 15% of the sample, which has 500,000 to 650,000 distinct CDR3 sequences, around 15% seen once. The specimen sequenced was blood. Receptors were obtained from a woman between 40 and 50 years old with Graves' hyperthyroidism.

This clonotype was detected ten times or more. The rearrangement joins TRBV11-2 to TRBJ2-1; 8 nucleotides line up with TRBD2. CDR3 length equals 16 residues. V was clipped by 5 bases and J by 2 bases; unmatched bases: 8. Germline V gene lookup returns CDR1 SGHAT and CDR2 FQNNGV. Here the CDR3 reads CASSPNPAGAYNEQFF. CDR3 coding DNA: TGTGCCAGCAGCCCCAACCCAGCGGGGGCCTACAATGAGCAGTTCTTC.

This clonotype showed up many times. The chain combines TRBV27 with TRBJ1-6; D remains unclear. V lost 6 bases to trimming and J lost 6 bases, with 6 bases between them. Germline-derived CDR1 and CDR2 are MNHEY and SMNVEV (reference sequence). The CDR3 is 12 residues long. The CDR3 DNA reads TGTGCCAGCAGGGTCCTTAATTCACCCCTCCACTTT. It specifies CASRVLNSPLHF.

The rearrangement links TRBV12-3 or TRBV12-4 to TRBJ1-4; D is possibly TRBD1 (5 bases). Trimming shortened V by 3 bases and J by 3 bases, and 8 bases separated the two germline ends. The CDR3 runs 14 residues. The CDR3 loop is CASSFSGPNEKLFF. In nucleotides, the CDR3 is TGTGCCAGCAGTTTTTCAGGGCCTAATGAAAAACTGTTTTTT.

Remarks on this clonotype: It may be a read error: a sequence one base away is much more abundant. The V and J genes are TRBV27 and TRBJ2-1; 8 positions agree with TRBD2. Germline V gives CDR1 MNHEY, CDR2 SMNVEV (reference sequence). Trimming removed 2 bases from V and 6 bases from J; junction bases left unmatched: 9. The CDR3 loop spans 16 amino acids. Here the CDR3 DNA reads TGTGCCAGCAGTTTAAGTAGCGGGGTCGCCTGCAATGAGCAGTTCTTC. It codes for CASSLSSGVACNEQFF.

J is TRBJ2-1 and V is TRBV12-3 or TRBV12-4; 9 bases are a match to TRBD1. This CDR3 comprises 11 residues. The V gene end was trimmed by 5 bases and the J gene end by 15 bases; junction bases not matched to a gene: 5. Here the CDR3 reads CASSTGTGWFF. The CDR3 DNA follows: TGTGCCAGCAGTACCGGGACAGGGTGGTTCTTC.

The gene calls are TRBV5-1 and TRBJ1-1; 7 bases align to TRBD1. The V gene's germline CDR1 is SGHRS and CDR2 YFSETQ. Trimming took 4 bases from V and 4 from J; bases not matched to a gene: 4. This CDR3 is 13 amino acids long. The CDR3: CASSGGQPTEAFF. The CDR3 coding sequence is TGCGCCAGCAGCGGGGGACAGCCCACTGAAGCTTTCTTT.

The rearrangement links TRBV7-9 to TRBJ2-2; 8 nucleotides align to TRBD1. CDR3 length: 16 amino acids. Germline lookup yields CDR1 SEHNR and CDR2 FQNEAQ (reference sequence). The ends lost 4 bases at V and 5 bases at J; junction bases unmatched: 9. In nucleotides, the CDR3 is TGTGCCAGCAGCTCTTCGGACAGGGTAATGACCGGGGAGCTGTTTTTT. It encodes CASSSSDRVMTGELFF.

This clonotype came up a few times. The chain carries TRBV29-1 and TRBJ1-2; D is undetermined. CDR3 size: 14 residues. Trimming pared 0 bases from V and 4 bases from J, leaving 12 bases between. Germline V CDR1 and CDR2: SQVTM, ANQGSEA. The CDR3 DNA sequence: TGCAGCGTTGAAGATCAACCGGACGGCTATGGCTACACCTTC. Residues: CSVEDQPDGYGYTF. Combining the CDR3 with reference TRBV29-1 and TRBJ1-2 gives the whole variable domain SAVISQKPSRDICQRGTSLTIQCQVDSQVTMMFWYRQQPGQSLTLIATANQGSEATYESGFVIDKFPISRPNLTFSTLTVSNMSPEDSSIYLCSVEDQPDGYGYTFGSGTRLTVV.